The present entry profiles one T cell receptor beta chain with its context. Trimming removed 5 bases from V and 2 bases from J; junction bases left unmatched: 6. Per the germline V gene, CDR1 is LNHNV and CDR2 is YYDKDF (reference sequence). The length of the CDR3 is 15 residues. How the authors handled the data: Scientists estimated how many nucleated cells there were by amplifying reference gene primers. Measured with immunoSEQ multiplex PCR; TCRdb has only the in-frame clones, and not every one. Clone size and V and J calls were adopted from that table, with D and trimming inferred from the DNA. The sample carries around 110,000 clones, 82% recorded once. The source of the sample is a study of blood T cell repertoires in COVID-19. Overall study: Sites across the United States, Italy and Spain contributed samples from acute and convalescent COVID-19.

The sequence was collected from a woman aged 70-85 years with acute or convalescent COVID-19. The sequenced sample was peripheral blood. The V gene is TRBV15, the J gene TRBJ1-1; 9 nucleotides line up with TRBD1. CDR3 coding DNA: TGTGCCACCAGCCCTAGGACAGGGGTAAACACTGAAGCTTTCTTT. Protein: CATSPRTGVNTEAFF.